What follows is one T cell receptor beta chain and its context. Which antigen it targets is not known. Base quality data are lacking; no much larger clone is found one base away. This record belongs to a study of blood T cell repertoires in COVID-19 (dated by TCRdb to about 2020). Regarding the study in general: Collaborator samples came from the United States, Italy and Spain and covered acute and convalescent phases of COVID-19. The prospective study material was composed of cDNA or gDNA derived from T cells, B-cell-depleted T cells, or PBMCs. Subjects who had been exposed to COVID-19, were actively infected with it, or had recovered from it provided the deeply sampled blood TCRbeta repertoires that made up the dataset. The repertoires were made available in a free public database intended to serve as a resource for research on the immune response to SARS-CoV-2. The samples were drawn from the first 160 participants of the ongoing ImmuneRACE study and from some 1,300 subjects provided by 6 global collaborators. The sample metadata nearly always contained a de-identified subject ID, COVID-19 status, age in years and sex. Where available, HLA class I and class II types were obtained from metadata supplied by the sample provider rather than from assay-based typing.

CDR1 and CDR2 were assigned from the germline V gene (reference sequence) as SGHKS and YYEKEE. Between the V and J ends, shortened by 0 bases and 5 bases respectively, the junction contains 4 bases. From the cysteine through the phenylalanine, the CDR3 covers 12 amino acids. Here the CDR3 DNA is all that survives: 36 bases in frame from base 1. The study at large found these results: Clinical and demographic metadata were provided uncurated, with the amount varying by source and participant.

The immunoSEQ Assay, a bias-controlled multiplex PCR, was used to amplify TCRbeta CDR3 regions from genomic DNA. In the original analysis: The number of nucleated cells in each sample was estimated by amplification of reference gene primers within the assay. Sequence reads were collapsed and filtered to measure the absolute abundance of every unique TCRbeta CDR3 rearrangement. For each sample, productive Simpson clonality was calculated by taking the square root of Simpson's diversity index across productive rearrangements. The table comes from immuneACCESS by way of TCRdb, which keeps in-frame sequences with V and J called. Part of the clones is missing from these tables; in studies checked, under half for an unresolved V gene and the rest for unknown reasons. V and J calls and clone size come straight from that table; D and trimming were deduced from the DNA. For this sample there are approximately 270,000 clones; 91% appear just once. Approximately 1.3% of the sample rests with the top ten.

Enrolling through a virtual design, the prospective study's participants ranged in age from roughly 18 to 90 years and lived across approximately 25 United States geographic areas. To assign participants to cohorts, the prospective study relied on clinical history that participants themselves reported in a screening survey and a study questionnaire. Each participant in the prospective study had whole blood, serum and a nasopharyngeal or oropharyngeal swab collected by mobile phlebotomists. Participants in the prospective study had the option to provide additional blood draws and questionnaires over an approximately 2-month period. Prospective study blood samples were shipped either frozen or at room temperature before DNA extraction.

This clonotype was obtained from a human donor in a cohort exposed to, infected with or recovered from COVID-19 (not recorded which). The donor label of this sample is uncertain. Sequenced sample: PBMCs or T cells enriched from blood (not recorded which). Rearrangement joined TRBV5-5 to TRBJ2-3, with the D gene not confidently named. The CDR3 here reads CASSLAIDTQYF. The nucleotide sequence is TGTGCCAGCAGCTTGGCTATAGATACGCAGTATTTT.